This TCR beta chain was recovered during a study of spatial heterogeneity in lung cancer. Background on the study: The study sequenced follow-up PBMC samples when they were available, at a median of roughly two years after resection.

On each TCR cDNA molecule, a unique molecular identifier was present. TCRdb passed the 5' RACE reads through MiXCR, listing each CDR3 protein once. The sample holds around 110,000 distinct CDR3 sequences, 9% to 15% seen once. Germline CDR1 SGHAT, CDR2 FQNNGV. V was shortened by 0 bases and J by 0 bases, with 11 bases between the two germline ends. This CDR3 has 16 amino acids. Regarding time point: blood at routine non-recurrence follow-up after resection. Whole RNA from tumor, nontumor lung or frozen PBMC was sequenced unsorted. In this sample, this clonotype turned up a few times. As yet, its antigen is unknown. Study observations and caveats: Ubiquitous, expanded tumor-derived TCRs were more frequently observed in blood at resection than at follow-up.

This chain uses TRBV11-2 with TRBJ1-1; unclear D gene. The sequence was obtained from a male donor with early-stage non-small cell lung cancer. The source material was PBMCs, sampled at follow-up. In DNA, the CDR3 is TGTGCCAGCAGCTTAGAGTTCGGCAGGATGAACACTGAAGCTTTCTTT. This sequence encodes CASSLEFGRMNTEAFF.